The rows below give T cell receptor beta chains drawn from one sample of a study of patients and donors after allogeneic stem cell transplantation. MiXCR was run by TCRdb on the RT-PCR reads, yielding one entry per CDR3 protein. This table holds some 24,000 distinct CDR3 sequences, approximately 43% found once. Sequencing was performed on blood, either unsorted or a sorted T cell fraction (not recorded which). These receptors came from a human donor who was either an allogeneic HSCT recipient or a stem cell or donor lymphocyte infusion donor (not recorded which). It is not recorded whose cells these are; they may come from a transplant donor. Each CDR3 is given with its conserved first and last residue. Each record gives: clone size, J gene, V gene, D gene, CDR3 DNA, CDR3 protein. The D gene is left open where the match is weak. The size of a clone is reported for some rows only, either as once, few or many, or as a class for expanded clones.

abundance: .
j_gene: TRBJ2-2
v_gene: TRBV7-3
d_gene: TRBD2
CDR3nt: TGTGCCAGCAGCTTAACTCAGGGCGGGAGGAAGAACACCGGGGAGCTGTTTTTT
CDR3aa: CASSLTQGGRKNTGELFF

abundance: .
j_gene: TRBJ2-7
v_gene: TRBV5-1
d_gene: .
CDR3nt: TGCGCCAGCAGCCAAACCGGGAGCATCTACGAGCAGTACTTC
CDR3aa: CASSQTGSIYEQYF

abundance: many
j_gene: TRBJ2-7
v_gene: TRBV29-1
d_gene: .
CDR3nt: TGCAGCGTTGTAACCGCCCATACCTACGAGCAGTACTTC
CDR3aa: CSVVTAHTYEQYF

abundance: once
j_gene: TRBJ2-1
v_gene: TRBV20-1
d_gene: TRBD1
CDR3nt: TGCAGTGCTAGCCGGACAGGGGGTTTCTACAATGAGCAGTTCTTC
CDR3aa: CSASRTGGFYNEQFF

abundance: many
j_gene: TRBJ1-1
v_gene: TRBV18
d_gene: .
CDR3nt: TGTGCCAGCTCACCAAAGGGAAAAACTGAAGCTTTCTTT
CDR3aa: CASSPKGKTEAFF

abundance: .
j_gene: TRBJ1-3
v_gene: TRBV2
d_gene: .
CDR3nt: TGTGCCAGCAGTTTCGATCAATCGGGTGGAAACACCATATATTTT
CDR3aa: CASSFDQSGGNTIYF

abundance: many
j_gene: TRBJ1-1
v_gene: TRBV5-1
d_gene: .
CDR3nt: TGCGCCAGCTCACCGGGACGGTCGAACACTGAAGCTTTCTTT
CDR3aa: CASSPGRSNTEAFF

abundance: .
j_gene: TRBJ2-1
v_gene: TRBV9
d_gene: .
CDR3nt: TGTGCCAGCAGCGTAGCCCCCGACCGGAATGAGCAGTTCTTC
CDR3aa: CASSVAPDRNEQFF

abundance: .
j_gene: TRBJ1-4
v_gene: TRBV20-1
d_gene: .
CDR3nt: TGCAGTGCTAGATGGCAGAATAATGAAAAACTGTTTTTT
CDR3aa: CSARWQNNEKLFF

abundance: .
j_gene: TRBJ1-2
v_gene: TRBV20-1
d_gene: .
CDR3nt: TGCAGTGCTAGTGAGACAGGTGCCTATGGCTACACCTTC
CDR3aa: CSASETGAYGYTF

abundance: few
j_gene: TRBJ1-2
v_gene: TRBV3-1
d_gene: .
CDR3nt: TGTGCCAGCAGCCAGTGGAAGCGCGTTGGATATGGCTACACCTTC
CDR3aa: CASSQWKRVGYGYTF

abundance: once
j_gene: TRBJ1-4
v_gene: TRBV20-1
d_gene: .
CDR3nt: TGCAGTGCTACTACAAGTCGACTGTTTTTT
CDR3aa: CSATTSRLFF

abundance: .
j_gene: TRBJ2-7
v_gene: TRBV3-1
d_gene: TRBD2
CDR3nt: TGTGCCAGCAGCCTTACTAGCGTTAGCGAGCAGTACTTC
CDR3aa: CASSLTSVSEQYF

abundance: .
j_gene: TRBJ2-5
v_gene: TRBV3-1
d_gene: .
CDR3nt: TGTGCCAGCAGCCAGTGGGGAGAGACCCAGTACTTC
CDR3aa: CASSQWGETQYF

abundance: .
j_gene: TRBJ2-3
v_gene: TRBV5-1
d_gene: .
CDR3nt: TGCGCCAGCAGCTTGCAAGGGGCCCTGGGCACAGATACGCAGTATTTT
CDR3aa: CASSLQGALGTDTQYF

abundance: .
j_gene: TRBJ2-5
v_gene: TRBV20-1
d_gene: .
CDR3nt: TGCAGTGCTAGCGAGGAGACCCAGTACTTC
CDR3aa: CSASEETQYF

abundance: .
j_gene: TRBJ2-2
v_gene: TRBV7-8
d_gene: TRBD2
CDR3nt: TGTGCCAGCAGCTCGGGACTAGCGAACACCGGGGAGCTGTTTTTT
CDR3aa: CASSSGLANTGELFF

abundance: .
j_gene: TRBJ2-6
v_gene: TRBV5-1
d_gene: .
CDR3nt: TGCGCCAGCAGCTTGGTTAGTTGGGGGGAGAACTACTCTGGGGCCAACGTCCTGACTTTC
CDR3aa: CASSLVSWGENYSGANVLTF

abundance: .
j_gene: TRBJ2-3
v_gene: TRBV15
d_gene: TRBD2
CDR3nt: TGTGCCACCAGGGGATCGGGAGGGTCAGATACGCAGTATTTT
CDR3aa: CATRGSGGSDTQYF

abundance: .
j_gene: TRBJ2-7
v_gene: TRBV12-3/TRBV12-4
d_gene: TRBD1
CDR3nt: TGTGCCAGCAGGGGACAGGGATGGTACGAGCAGTACTTC
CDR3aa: CASRGQGWYEQYF

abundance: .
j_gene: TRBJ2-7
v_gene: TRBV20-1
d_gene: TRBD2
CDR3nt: TGCAGTGCCACAGCCAGCGGGAGCCGGCACGAGCAGTACTTC
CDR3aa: CSATASGSRHEQYF

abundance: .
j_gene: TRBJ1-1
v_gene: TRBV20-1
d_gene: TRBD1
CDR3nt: TGCAGTGCTAGAACAGGGGTTTATACTGAAGCTTTCTTT
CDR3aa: CSARTGVYTEAFF

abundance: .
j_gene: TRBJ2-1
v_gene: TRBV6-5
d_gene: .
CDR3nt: TGTGCCAGCAGTTACGGAGAATACAATGAGCAGTTCTTC
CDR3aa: CASSYGEYNEQFF